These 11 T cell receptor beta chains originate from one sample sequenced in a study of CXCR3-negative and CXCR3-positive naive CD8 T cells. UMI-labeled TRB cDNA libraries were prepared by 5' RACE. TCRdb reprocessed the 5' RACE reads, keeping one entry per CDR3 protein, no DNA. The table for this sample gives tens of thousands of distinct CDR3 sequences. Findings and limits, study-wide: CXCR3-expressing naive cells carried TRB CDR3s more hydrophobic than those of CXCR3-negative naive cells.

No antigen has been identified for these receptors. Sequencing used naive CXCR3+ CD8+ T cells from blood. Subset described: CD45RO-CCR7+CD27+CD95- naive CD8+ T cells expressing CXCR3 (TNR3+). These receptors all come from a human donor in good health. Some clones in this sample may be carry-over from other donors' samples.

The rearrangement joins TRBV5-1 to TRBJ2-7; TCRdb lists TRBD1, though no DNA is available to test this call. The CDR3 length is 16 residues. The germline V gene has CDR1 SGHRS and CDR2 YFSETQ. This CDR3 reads CASSPARDRGSYEQYF.

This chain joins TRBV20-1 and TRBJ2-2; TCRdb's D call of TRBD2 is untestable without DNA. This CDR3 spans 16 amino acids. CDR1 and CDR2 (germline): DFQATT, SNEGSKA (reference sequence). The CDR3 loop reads CSARDELAGDTGELFF.

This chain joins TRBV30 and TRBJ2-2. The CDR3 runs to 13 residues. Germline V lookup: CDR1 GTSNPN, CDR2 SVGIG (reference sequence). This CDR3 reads CAWSFREAGELFF.

CDR3 sequence reads: CAISDSDTSSTDTQYF. The V call is TRBV10-3, the J call TRBJ2-3. Germline lookup yields CDR1 ENHRY and CDR2 SYGVKD. The length of the CDR3 is 16 residues.

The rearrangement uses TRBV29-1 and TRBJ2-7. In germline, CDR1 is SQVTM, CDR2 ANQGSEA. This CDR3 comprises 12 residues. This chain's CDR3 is CSVVVTPYEQYF.

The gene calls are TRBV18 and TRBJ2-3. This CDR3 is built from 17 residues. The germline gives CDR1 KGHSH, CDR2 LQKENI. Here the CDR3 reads CASSPPGQRMFADTQYF.

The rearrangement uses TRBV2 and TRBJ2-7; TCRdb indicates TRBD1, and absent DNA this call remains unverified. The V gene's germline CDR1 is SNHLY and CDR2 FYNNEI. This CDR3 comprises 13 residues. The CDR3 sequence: CASRTGVSYEQYF.

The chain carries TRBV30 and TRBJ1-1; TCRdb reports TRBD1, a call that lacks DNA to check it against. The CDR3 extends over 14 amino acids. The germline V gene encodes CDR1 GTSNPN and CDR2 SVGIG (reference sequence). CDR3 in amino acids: CAWSHDGGGTEAFF.

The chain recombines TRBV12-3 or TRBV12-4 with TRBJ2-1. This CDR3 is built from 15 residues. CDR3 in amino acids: CASSLAGRSYNEQFF.

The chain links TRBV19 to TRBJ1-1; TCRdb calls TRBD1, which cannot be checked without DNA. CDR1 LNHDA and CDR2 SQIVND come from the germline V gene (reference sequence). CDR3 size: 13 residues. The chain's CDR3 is CASSPRGNTEAFF.

CDR3 in amino acids: CSPIGLAGLYAGELFF. The chain combines TRBV20-1 with TRBJ2-2; TCRdb picks TRBD2, but there is no DNA to check that call. Germline V gives CDR1 DFQATT, CDR2 SNEGSKA (reference sequence). This CDR3 comprises 16 residues.